This T cell receptor (beta chain) was sequenced during a study of spatial heterogeneity in lung cancer. Findings of the study overall: Blood contained ubiquitous expanded tumor TCRs more at resection than at follow-up.

This clonotype occurred once. Its antigen is not identified. CDR3 length: 15 amino acids. Germline CDR1 is SGHTA and CDR2 is FQGNSA. Trimming pared 5 bases from V and 8 bases from J, leaving 19 bases between. Time point meaning: sample taken at primary tumor resection. Sequencing was performed on whole RNA extracted from tumor and nontumor lung tissue, or from frozen PBMC, and the material was left unsorted. TCRdb redid the calling of the 5' RACE reads with MiXCR, one entry per CDR3 protein. The table records tens of thousands of distinct CDR3 sequences, roughly 13% of them present only once. This chain joins TRBV7-2 and TRBJ2-4; possibly TRBD2 for D (5 bases). Sequencing used PBMCs, obtained at surgery. This clonotype was sampled from a male donor with early-stage non-small cell lung cancer. CDR3 nucleotides: TGTGCCAGCAGCAGATTAGCCGTTGCGCGGGACATTCAGTACTTC. Its protein is CASSRLAVARDIQYF.